A single sample is the source of the 30 T cell receptor beta chains below, sequenced in a study of vaccination effects on CD4 cells after COVID-19 (dated by TCRdb to 2022 to 2024). Their cognate antigens are unknown. Libraries came from the immunoSEQ multiplex PCR assay. TCRdb stores this immuneACCESS table with in-frame sequences only. Part of the clones is absent; in the studies checked, under half of the shortfall reflects unresolved V genes, and no reason is known for the rest. The sample has some 30,000 clones on record, roughly four fifths of them singletons. The top ten hold more than 1.3% of the sample. In the ViraFEST assay, PBMC were stimulated with viral peptide pools, and antigen-specific CD4+ T cell clonotypes were then identified by expansion using TCR sequencing. After around 11 days of culture, CD4+ T cells were isolated with the EasySep CD4+ T cell isolation kit. Each participant received two doses of an mRNA SARS-CoV-2 vaccine, either BNT162b2 or mRNA-1273.

Sequenced here: CD4+ T cells from PBMCs cultured with HCoV-NL63 spike peptides, sampled after COVID-19 vaccination. The cell subset or site label, read with the paper, signifies: HCoV-NL63 spike overlapping peptide pool stimulation. The receptors shown here come from a human donor who received a COVID-19 vaccine. Some clones in this sample may be carry-over from other donors' samples.

This rearrangement joins TRBV18 to TRBJ1-5; D is undetermined. Per the germline V gene, CDR1 is KGHSH and CDR2 is LQKENI. The CDR3 contains 13 residues. The V and J ends lost 6 bases and 11 bases respectively, with 17 bases between them. This CDR3 is CASSPSPFRTQHF. In DNA form, the CDR3 reads TGTGCCAGCTCCCCCTCCCCCTTTCGGACCCAGCATTTT.

V usage is TRBV14 and J usage is TRBJ1-2, with a tentative D call TRBD1 (5 bases). The germline V gene encodes CDR1 SGHDN and CDR2 FVKESK. The V end was cut by 5 bases, the J end by 8 bases, with 18 bases between. This CDR3 has 14 amino acids. CDR3 sequence: CASSFLGPLRGYTF. As DNA, the CDR3 is TGTGCCAGCAGCTTCCTGGGGCCTCTAAGGGGCTACACCTTC.

The rearrangement links TRBV24-1 to TRBJ2-5, with TRBD1 identical over 9 bases. J lost 5 bases, V lost 1 base, and 7 bases had no gene match. CDR1 KGHDR and CDR2 SFDVKD come from the germline V gene. This CDR3 has 16 amino acids. In nucleotides, the CDR3 is TGTGCCACCAGTGATTTTCCGGGACAGGGAGTGGAGACCCAGTACTTC. Translating it yields CATSDFPGQGVETQYF.

This clone was seen once. The genes are TRBV6-5 and TRBJ1-5; D perhaps matches TRBD1 (5 bases). V gave up 6 bases and J gave up 7 bases, with 13 bases separating them. Germline CDR1 reads MNHEY; CDR2 reads SVGAGI. There are 13 residues in the CDR3. The CDR3 protein is CASRRTREQPQHF. The CDR3 DNA is TGTGCCAGCAGGCGGACCAGGGAACAGCCCCAGCATTTT.

This clone was counted only a few times. CDR3 nucleotide sequence: TGCGCCAGCAGCCCGCAGACAGGGGGAAGTGAAAAACTGTTTTTT. Protein sequence: CASSPQTGGSEKLFF. The chain joins TRBV4-1 to TRBJ1-4, with 9 bases fitting TRBD1. The J segment lost 7 bases and the V segment lost 4 bases, leaving 7 bases of the junction unmatched. Looked up from germline, CDR1 is MGHRA and CDR2 is YSYEKL. This CDR3 contains 15 residues.

This clone appeared a single time. The J gene is TRBJ2-3, the V gene TRBV14; 7 bases agree with TRBD2. The CDR3 consists of 15 residues. The ends lost 0 bases at V and 5 bases at J; junction bases unmatched: 5. Germline V CDR1 and CDR2: SGHDN, FVKESK. CDR3 in DNA: TGTGCCAGCAGCCAAGATACGGGGGGAGTAGATACGCAGTATTTT. This encodes CASSQDTGGVDTQYF.

The chain couples TRBV7-8 to TRBJ2-7, with D possibly being TRBD1 or TRBD2 (5 bases each). V was cut by 5 bases and J by 9 bases, with 23 bases left in between. The CDR3 covers 15 residues. CDR1 and CDR2 from the germline V gene are SGHVS and FQNEAQ. The CDR3 protein is CASSPHSRDRVWQYV. Written as DNA, the CDR3 is TGTGCCAGCAGCCCGCACTCCCGGGACCGGGTATGGCAGTACGTC.

The chain recombines TRBV6-2 or TRBV6-3 with TRBJ2-3; 8 bases align to TRBD2. V was clipped by 5 bases and J by 2 bases; unmatched bases: 9. Germline values: CDR1 MNHEY, CDR2 SVGEGT. This CDR3 is built from 16 residues. CDR3 sequence reads: CASSRRGDYYTDTQYF. The DNA for the CDR3 is TGTGCCAGCAGTCGGCGGGGGGACTACTACACAGATACGCAGTATTTT.

The rearrangement uses TRBV6-5 and TRBJ1-5; TRBD1 matches at 8 bases. The CDR3 runs to 15 residues. CDR1 and CDR2 (germline): MNHEY, SVGAGI. Trimming cost V 6 bases and J 6 bases; bases outside gene matches: 10. The CDR3 coding sequence is TGTGCCAGCAGCCAGAGGCAGGGGGCTATTCAGCCCCAGCATTTT. Amino acids: CASSQRQGAIQPQHF.

The rearrangement uses TRBV19 and TRBJ1-3; the D gene is possibly TRBD1 (5 bases). Germline V lookup: CDR1 LNHDA, CDR2 SQIVND (reference sequence). V shed 3 bases and J shed 1 base, with 7 bases lying between them. The CDR3 covers 14 residues. This CDR3 reads CASSIGGSGNTIYF. CDR3 bases: TGTGCCAGTAGTATTGGGGGATCTGGAAACACCATATATTTT.

This clone turned up a few times. The same CDR3 arises from other DNA sequences in this sample as well. The chain uses TRBV18 and TRBJ1-6; 7 bases match TRBD1. From germline, CDR1 is KGHSH and CDR2 LQKENI. The CDR3 has 14 residues. With V trimmed by 1 base and J by 10 bases, 4 bases remained unmatched. The CDR3 region has the DNA TGTGCCAGCTCACCACAGGGGGCGAACTCACCCCTCCACTTT. Amino acids: CASSPQGANSPLHF.

The gene calls are TRBV9 and TRBJ2-3; 11 bases are shared with TRBD1. V dropped 3 bases and J dropped 5; count of bases not matched to a gene: 5. Looked up from germline, CDR1 is SGDLS and CDR2 is YYNGEE. This CDR3 region has 15 residues. CDR3 coding DNA: TGTGCCAGCAGCGCGGGGACAGGGGGGAGAGATACGCAGTATTTT. It specifies CASSAGTGGRDTQYF.

The J gene is TRBJ2-7, the V gene TRBV28; D may be TRBD1 (6 bases). The CDR3 is 11 amino acids. V was clipped by 6 bases and J by 6 bases, with 9 bases between them. Germline CDR1 MDHEN, CDR2 SYDVKM. The CDR3 DNA follows: TGTGCCAGCAGCCTAGGGGGCGAGCAGTACGTC. It is translated as CASSLGGEQYV.

V usage is TRBV5-1 and J usage is TRBJ2-2; the match to TRBD2 covers 11 bases. With V trimmed by 1 base and J by 5 bases, 7 bases remained unmatched. This CDR3 spans 17 amino acids. Germline V gene lookup returns CDR1 SGHRS and CDR2 YFSETQ. CDR3 in DNA: TGCGCCAGCAGCTTGCTCAGTCTAGCGGGGGGTACCGGGGAGCTGTTTTTT. It is translated as CASSLLSLAGGTGELFF.

The chain has TRBV2 and TRBJ2-5; D is perhaps TRBD2 (6 bases). Germline V gene data show CDR1 as SNHLY and CDR2 as FYNNEI. This CDR3 is built from 13 residues. With 4 bases removed from V and 2 bases from J, the gap between germline ends came to 8 bases. CDR3 sequence (DNA): TGTGCCAGCAGTGGGAGGGTACAAGAGACCCAGTACTTC. Amino acids: CASSGRVQETQYF.

The chain joins TRBV18 to TRBJ1-2, with a tentative D call TRBD1 (5 bases). The CDR3 contains 14 residues. Trimming took 6 bases from V and 6 from J, leaving 17 bases between them. CDR1 KGHSH and CDR2 LQKENI come from the germline V gene. The CDR3 sequence is CASSPTGGGDGYTF. The CDR3 coding sequence is TGTGCCAGCTCCCCTACAGGAGGCGGAGATGGCTACACCTTC.

V gene TRBV7-9 combines with J gene TRBJ1-5, with D possibly being TRBD1 (6 bases). V dropped 1 base and J dropped 3 bases, with 10 bases sitting between them. The CDR3 extends over 15 amino acids. Germline loops: CDR1 SEHNR, CDR2 FQNEAQ (reference sequence). CDR3 in amino acids: CASSLGQADNQPQHF. CDR3 sequence (DNA): TGTGCCAGCAGCTTAGGACAGGCTGACAATCAGCCCCAGCATTTT.

This clone was observed a few times. The chain joins TRBV6-6 to TRBJ1-6; D uncertain. Deletions cut 4 bases from V and 8 bases from J, with 9 bases between. The germline V gene encodes CDR1 MNHNY and CDR2 SVGAGI (reference sequence). This CDR3 region has 13 residues. This CDR3 is CASSLLEHSPLHF. The CDR3 DNA is TGTGCCAGCAGTTTGTTGGAGCATTCACCCCTCCACTTT.

The chain uses TRBV9 and TRBJ1-4; 9 nucleotides line up with TRBD1. V lost 2 bases to trimming and J lost 8 bases; unmatched junction nucleotides: 16. The CDR3 is 18 amino acids. Germline CDR1 and CDR2: SGDLS and YYNGEE. The CDR3 region is CASSVSGTGRGGDEKLFF. DNA of the CDR3: TGTGCCAGCAGCGTGTCAGGGACAGGGAGAGGAGGCGACGAAAAACTGTTTTTT.

The chain has TRBV15 and TRBJ2-1; TRBD1 aligns across 9 bases. Germline V gives CDR1 LNHNV, CDR2 YYDKDF (reference sequence). Unmatched junction bases numbered 8, after V lost 8 bases and J lost 6 bases. The CDR3 covers 14 residues. The CDR3 DNA reads TGTGCCACCGTACGGGACAGGGTCATCAATGAGCAGTTCTTC. Its translation: CATVRDRVINEQFF.

V and J are TRBV24-1 and TRBJ2-5, with D possibly matching TRBD2 (5 bases). Germline V gene sequence: CDR1 KGHDR, CDR2 SFDVKD. Trimming pared 6 bases from V and 4 bases from J, leaving 20 bases between. The CDR3 is 16 residues long. In DNA, the CDR3 is TGTGCCACCAGTTATGTTTTAACGGGGTGGGGAGAGACCCAGTACTTC. It codes for CATSYVLTGWGETQYF.

This sequence joins TRBV19 and TRBJ1-4; D unclear. Trimming cost V 2 bases and J 7 bases, with 14 bases left between them. This CDR3 comprises 15 residues. Germline V gene data show CDR1 as LNHDA and CDR2 as SQIVND (reference sequence). The CDR3, as DNA: TGTGCCAGTAGTATAACGGCAGGATGGAGTGAAAAACTGTTTTTT. It yields the protein CASSITAGWSEKLFF.

The gene calls are TRBV30 and TRBJ1-1; possible D gene TRBD1, 5 bases. The CDR3 contains 11 residues. Trimming shortened V by 5 bases and J by 4 bases, and 8 bases separated the two germline ends. CDR1 is GTSNPN, CDR2 SVGIG, per germline (reference sequence). The CDR3 DNA follows: TGTGCCTGGGGACACCTCACTGAAGCTTTCTTT. Translated, it gives CAWGHLTEAFF.

The CDR3 protein is CASSEFRAVDTQYF. For the CDR3, the DNA is TGTGCCAGCAGCGAGTTTAGGGCGGTAGATACGCAGTATTTT. The chain couples TRBV6-5 to TRBJ2-3; D gene ambiguous. The V end was cut by 6 bases, the J end by 5 bases, with 15 bases between. The CDR3 consists of 14 residues. Germline values: CDR1 MNHEY, CDR2 SVGAGI.

V gene TRBV5-4 combines with J gene TRBJ1-2; D might be TRBD1 (5 bases). With 4 bases removed from V and 2 bases from J, the gap between germline ends came to 9 bases. Looked up from germline, CDR1 is SGHNT and CDR2 is YYREEE (reference sequence). The CDR3 is 13 residues long. CDR3 residues: CASSPDKNYGYTF. The CDR3 DNA follows: TGTGCCAGCAGCCCGGACAAGAACTATGGCTACACCTTC.

The CDR3, as DNA: TGTGCCAGCAGACGGGACAGGGGGGCCTACGAGCAGTACGTC. It translates to CASRRDRGAYEQYV. V gene TRBV6-6 combines with J gene TRBJ2-7; 11 nucleotides align to TRBD1. Per germline, CDR1 MNHNY and CDR2 SVGAGI (reference sequence). The J segment lost 2 bases and the V segment lost 6 bases, leaving 3 bases of the junction unmatched. The CDR3 has 14 residues.

The chain has TRBV27 and TRBJ2-3, with unresolved D. CDR1 is MNHEY and CDR2 is SMNVEV in the germline V gene (reference sequence). V lost 4 bases to trimming and J lost 0 bases, with 11 bases between them. The CDR3 is made up of 15 amino acids. The CDR3 reads CASSSTRRSTDTQYF. CDR3 nucleotide sequence: TGTGCCAGCAGTTCTACAAGGCGTAGCACAGATACGCAGTATTTT.

The gene calls are TRBV28 and TRBJ1-5, with D possibly being TRBD1 (6 bases). The CDR3 extends over 15 amino acids. Germline-derived CDR1 and CDR2 are MDHEN and SYDVKM. V was pared by 6 bases and J by 6 bases, with 18 bases between. CDR3 amino acids: CASRNREFMAQPQHF. DNA of the CDR3: TGTGCCAGCAGAAACAGGGAATTTATGGCTCAGCCCCAGCATTTT.

The V gene is TRBV2, the J gene TRBJ1-2, with a possible D match to TRBD1 (6 bases). There are 12 residues in the CDR3. V lost 4 bases to trimming and J lost 7 bases, with 10 bases between them. Germline-derived CDR1 and CDR2 are SNHLY and FYNNEI. CDR3 protein: CASSAGVVGYTF. For the CDR3, the DNA is TGTGCCAGCAGTGCAGGGGTGGTTGGCTACACCTTC.

The chain uses TRBV7-3 and TRBJ2-3, with TRBD2 matching over 8 bases. This CDR3 has 17 amino acids. Germline V gives CDR1 SGHTA, CDR2 FQGTGA. The V and J ends lost 1 base and 2 bases, in that order; junction bases with no gene match: 8. CDR3 loop: CASSLNGRGASTDTQYF. CDR3 bases: TGTGCCAGCAGCTTAAACGGGCGGGGGGCTTCCACAGATACGCAGTATTTT.